These 30 T cell receptor beta chains came from one sample sequenced in a study of blood T cells in healthy people across ages. Next came a second PCR, run for 7 to 11 cycles, which used a sample-barcoded 5' primer along with a J-beta primer mix. From the 5' RACE reads, TCRdb called clonotypes with MiXCR, one entry per CDR3 protein. This table holds about 940,000 distinct CDR3 sequences, approximately 49% found once. What was sequenced was blood. The receptors come from a man aged 30 to 45 in good health.

This clonotype came up a few times. The chain combines TRBV5-1 with TRBJ2-3; D is ambiguous. V lost 1 base to trimming and J lost 6 bases, with 9 bases between them. The CDR3 extends over 13 amino acids. Germline V gene data show CDR1 as SGHRS and CDR2 as YFSETQ. The chain's CDR3 is CASSLQSWDTQYF. The CDR3 nucleotides read TGCGCCAGCAGCTTGCAAAGCTGGGATACGCAGTATTTT.

The chain has TRBV29-1 and TRBJ2-6; D is unresolved. V lost 3 bases and J 0 bases, leaving 9 bases between the germline ends. CDR3 length: 15 amino acids. Germline V gene sequence: CDR1 SQVTM, CDR2 ANQGSEA. The CDR3 sequence: CSVDGSLSGANVLTF. CDR3 DNA sequence: TGCAGCGTTGATGGGTCCCTCTCTGGGGCCAACGTCCTGACTTTC.

The CDR3 nucleotides read TGTGCCAGCAGTGCCAGGGATACGCAGTATTTT. Its protein is CASSARDTQYF. The chain carries TRBV2 and TRBJ2-3; D remains ambiguous. The CDR3 has 11 amino acids. Trimming pared 4 bases from V and 6 bases from J, leaving 5 bases between. Looked up from germline, CDR1 is SNHLY and CDR2 is FYNNEI. Full variable domain (outside the CDR3, taken from reference TRBV2 and TRBJ2-3): EPEVTQTPSHQVTQMGQEVILRCVPISNHLYFYWYRQILGQKVEFLVSFYNNEISEKSEIFDDQFSVERPDGSNFTLKIRSTKLEDSAMYFCASSARDTQYFGPGTRLTVL.

The genes are TRBV7-9 and TRBJ1-2; unclear D gene. The germline gives CDR1 SEHNR, CDR2 FQNEAQ (reference sequence). The CDR3 runs to 13 residues. V gave up 7 bases and J gave up 4 bases, with 13 bases separating them. The CDR3 region has the DNA TGTGCCAGCACCCCGGACGGGGTCTATGGCTACACCTTC. This codes for CASTPDGVYGYTF.

The chain has TRBV29-1 and TRBJ2-1; 10 positions match TRBD2. Germline V lookup: CDR1 SQVTM, CDR2 ANQGSEA. Unmatched junction bases numbered 7, after V lost 2 bases and J lost 9 bases. The length of the CDR3 is 14 residues. The chain's CDR3 is CSVESLAGDREQFF. The CDR3 DNA is TGCAGCGTTGAAAGTCTAGCGGGAGACCGTGAGCAGTTCTTC.

This chain joins TRBV9 and TRBJ1-1, with 8 bases identical to TRBD1. The CDR3 has 15 residues. In germline, CDR1 is SGDLS, CDR2 YYNGEE. The V gene end was trimmed by 0 bases and the J gene end by 1 base; junction bases not matched to a gene: 2. The CDR3 bases are TGTGCCAGCAGCGTAGAGGGGACAGGGAACACTGAAGCTTTCTTT. Encoded protein: CASSVEGTGNTEAFF.

The V gene is TRBV28, the J gene TRBJ2-4; TRBD1 matches at 7 bases. Trimming took 5 bases from V and 8 from J; bases not matched to a gene: 12. Looked up from germline, CDR1 is MDHEN and CDR2 is SYDVKM. The CDR3 consists of 15 residues. CDR3 amino acids: CASSATEGAQDIQYF. The CDR3 nucleotides are TGTGCCAGCAGTGCGACAGAGGGGGCGCAAGACATTCAGTACTTC.

This clonotype occurred many times. V usage is TRBV27 and J usage is TRBJ2-7; D may correspond to TRBD1 or TRBD2 (5 bases each). V shed 3 bases and J shed 1 base, with 16 bases lying between them. The V gene's germline CDR1 is MNHEY and CDR2 SMNVEV (reference sequence). The CDR3 extends over 16 amino acids. CDR3: CASSLMGEGRSYEQYF. The CDR3 nucleotides read TGTGCCAGCAGTTTGATGGGTGAGGGGCGTTCCTACGAGCAGTACTTC.

The CDR3 nucleotides are TGTGCCAGCACACCTCGACTAGCGGGGGCCTACGAGCAGTACTTC. This encodes CASTPRLAGAYEQYF. V and J are TRBV7-9 and TRBJ2-7, with 12 bases identical to TRBD2. V lost 7 bases and J lost 2; bases outside the gene matches: 6. The germline V gene encodes CDR1 SEHNR and CDR2 FQNEAQ (reference sequence). The CDR3 has 15 amino acids. The full variable domain, rest sourced from reference TRBV7-9 and TRBJ2-7, is DTGVSQNPRHKITKRGQNVTFRCDPISEHNRLYWYRQTLGQGPEFLTYFQNEAQLEKSRLLSDRFSAERPKGSFSTLEIQRTEQGDSAMYLCASTPRLAGAYEQYFGPGTRLTVT.

The V and J genes are TRBV5-1 and TRBJ2-7; unclear D gene. CDR1 and CDR2 (germline): SGHRS, YFSETQ. This CDR3 is built from 14 residues. V lost 6 bases and J lost 1, with 14 bases in between. The CDR3 sequence is CASNETPLSYEQYF. CDR3 nucleotides: TGCGCCAGCAACGAGACACCACTTTCCTACGAGCAGTACTTC.

CDR3 amino acids: CSAGGGRGITEAFF. The CDR3 DNA reads as TGCAGTGCTGGAGGGGGCAGGGGAATTACTGAAGCTTTCTTT. The chain recombines TRBV20-1 with TRBJ1-1; the match to TRBD1 covers 7 bases. The CDR3 has 14 residues. V lost 5 bases to trimming and J lost 5 bases; unmatched junction nucleotides: 11. Germline CDR1 and CDR2: DFQATT and SNEGSKA (reference sequence).

The V and J genes are TRBV3-1 and TRBJ2-7, with D unresolved. V lost 4 bases to trimming and J lost 2 bases, with 15 bases between them. CDR1 and CDR2 (germline): LGHDT, YNNKEL (reference sequence). This CDR3 spans 15 amino acids. CDR3 sequence (DNA): TGTGCCAGCAGCCCACAGAGGCATTCGACCTACGAGCAGTACTTC. Translating it yields CASSPQRHSTYEQYF.

CDR3 coding DNA: TGTGCCAGCACGAAGCGGGAGTTTAGCTACAATGAGCAGTACTTC. Protein product: CASTKREFSYNEQYF. The V gene is TRBV7-9, the J gene TRBJ2-7; 8 bases align to TRBD2. The germline V gene encodes CDR1 SEHNR and CDR2 FQNEAQ (reference sequence). The CDR3 runs to 15 residues. The junction had 15 bases not matched to a gene; V was cut back by 7 bases and J by 7 bases.

V usage is TRBV4-1 and J usage is TRBJ2-3; D is undetermined. CDR1 is MGHRA and CDR2 is YSYEKL in the germline V gene. Trimming stripped 0 bases from V and 2 bases from J, with 6 bases between. The CDR3 sequence is 14 residues long. This CDR3 reads CASSQDRNTDTQYF. The CDR3 bases are TGCGCCAGCAGCCAAGACAGGAACACAGATACGCAGTATTTT.

J is TRBJ1-6 and V is TRBV6-5; weak D call: TRBD1 (6 bases). Trimming shortened V by 0 bases and J by 9 bases, and 12 bases separated the two germline ends. CDR3 size: 15 residues. The germline CDR1 and CDR2 sequences are MNHEY and SVGAGI. The CDR3 DNA follows: TGTGCCAGCAGTTACTCGGGCAGGGGTGGTTCACCCCTCCACTTT. Translating it yields CASSYSGRGGSPLHF.

For this clonotype: Mismatch with germline at one junction end may stem from a read error. J is TRBJ1-2 and V is TRBV7-2, with D unclear. This CDR3 contains 15 residues. CDR1 is SGHTA, CDR2 FQGNSA, per germline. In DNA form, the CDR3 reads TGTGCCAGCGGCTTAAACCCCGGCCGTACCTATGGCTACACCTTC. Translated: CASGLNPGRTYGYTF. The full variable domain, with the rest looked up from reference TRBV7-2 and TRBJ1-2, is GAGVSQSPSNKVTEKGKDVELRCDPISGHTALYWYRQSLGQGLEFLIYFQGNSAPDKSGLPSDRFSAERTGGSVSTLTIQRTQQEDSAVYLCASGLNPGRTYGYTFGSGTRLTVV.

The J gene is TRBJ1-5, the V gene TRBV4-1, with D perhaps TRBD1 (5 bases). The CDR3 extends over 15 amino acids. Germline V gene lookup returns CDR1 MGHRA and CDR2 YSYEKL. Trimming left V 4 bases short and J 6 bases short, with 16 bases between. CDR3: CASSRGAGDFQPQHF. The CDR3 region has the DNA TGCGCCAGCAGCCGGGGCGCGGGGGATTTTCAGCCCCAGCATTTT.

This clonotype was found a few times. The CDR3: CAIRLERQGGQYNEQFF. The CDR3 region has the DNA TGTGCCATCAGATTAGAACGACAGGGGGGTCAGTACAATGAGCAGTTCTTC. The chain joins TRBV10-3 to TRBJ2-1, with 9 bases lining up with TRBD1. The CDR3 runs to 17 residues. After removal of 6 bases from V and 4 bases from J, the junction contained 13 bases not matched to a gene. Germline V gives CDR1 ENHRY, CDR2 SYGVKD.

About this clonotype: Germline is not matched at one junction end, which may reflect a read error. The J gene is TRBJ2-3, the V gene TRBV7-2; TRBD2 aligns across 7 bases. Germline lookup yields CDR1 SGHTA and CDR2 FQGNSA. The CDR3 runs 14 residues. In DNA form, the CDR3 reads TGTGCCAGTAGCTTAGGGACTAAGCCAGATACGCAGTATTTT. This codes for CASSLGTKPDTQYF. Full variable domain (missing parts from reference TRBV7-2 and TRBJ2-3): GAGVSQSPSNKVTEKGKDVELRCDPISGHTALYWYRQSLGQGLEFLIYFQGNSAPDKSGLPSDRFSAERTGGSVSTLTIQRTQQEDSAVYLCASSLGTKPDTQYFGPGTRLTVL.

This clonotype was seen a few times. The rearrangement uses TRBV29-1 and TRBJ2-3; D is unresolved. V lost 6 bases to trimming and J lost 0 bases, with 7 bases between them. CDR1 is SQVTM, CDR2 ANQGSEA, per germline. The length of the CDR3 is 12 residues. The CDR3 loop reads CSVRYSTDTQYF. The CDR3, as DNA: TGCAGCGTCCGCTATAGCACAGATACGCAGTATTTT.

This sequence joins TRBV28 and TRBJ2-7; the D gene is possibly TRBD2 (7 bases). Germline-derived CDR1 and CDR2 are MDHEN and SYDVKM. V lost 7 bases and J lost 4, with 17 bases in between. The CDR3 loop spans 14 amino acids. The CDR3 DNA sequence: TGTGCCAGCACTGGGCCGGGGGGCCCTTACGAGCAGTACTTC. This encodes CASTGPGGPYEQYF.

The chain joins TRBV25-1 to TRBJ2-1, with 9 bases identical to TRBD1. Germline CDR1 and CDR2: MGHDK and SYGVNS. CDR3 length equals 15 residues. Trimming at V came to 6 bases and at J to 9 bases, leaving 12 bases not matched to a gene. In nucleotides, the CDR3 is TGTGCCAGCAGGAAGGGAGGACAGGGGTGGGGTGAGCAGTTCTTC. The encoded protein is CASRKGGQGWGEQFF.

The rearrangement links TRBV4-3 to TRBJ2-3; D is perhaps TRBD1 (6 bases). There are 14 residues in the CDR3. Germline CDR1 LGHNA, CDR2 YSLEER. Trimming cost V 4 bases and J 6 bases, with 14 bases left between them. This CDR3 is CASSPRQDWDTQYF. The CDR3 coding sequence is TGCGCCAGCAGCCCTAGACAGGATTGGGATACGCAGTATTTT.

This clonotype was counted ten times or more. The chain is built from TRBV10-3 and TRBJ2-7, with D perhaps TRBD1 or TRBD2 (6 bases each). Germline assignment: CDR1 ENHRY and CDR2 SYGVKD. The CDR3 has 16 amino acids. Trimming removed 2 bases at V and 0 bases at J, with 14 bases between. CDR3 coding DNA: TGTGCCATCAGTGAGCCTGGGGGGACAAGCTCCTACGAGCAGTACTTC. Translated, it gives CAISEPGGTSSYEQYF.

This clonotype was picked up many times. The chain uses TRBV7-9 and TRBJ2-3; 8 bases match TRBD2. Germline values: CDR1 SEHNR, CDR2 FQNEAQ (reference sequence). The CDR3 covers 15 residues. V shed 4 bases and J 1 base; nucleotides not matched to a gene: 4. In nucleotides, the CDR3 is TGTGCCAGCAGCTCCCTAGCGGGTGGCACAGATACGCAGTATTTT. Protein: CASSSLAGGTDTQYF.

The V call is TRBV2, the J call TRBJ2-3; D possibly corresponds to TRBD1 (5 bases). The CDR3 is 15 amino acids. V was shortened by 7 bases and J by 0 bases, with 14 bases between the two germline ends. The germline gives CDR1 SNHLY, CDR2 FYNNEI. CDR3 DNA: TGTGCCAGCAACCTAGGACAAACTAGCACAGATACGCAGTATTTT. The encoded protein is CASNLGQTSTDTQYF. The whole variable domain, filled in from reference TRBV2 and TRBJ2-3, reads EPEVTQTPSHQVTQMGQEVILRCVPISNHLYFYWYRQILGQKVEFLVSFYNNEISEKSEIFDDQFSVERPDGSNFTLKIRSTKLEDSAMYFCASNLGQTSTDTQYFGPGTRLTVL.

V usage is TRBV5-8 and J usage is TRBJ2-1; 16 nucleotides line up with TRBD2. Trimming took 6 bases from V and 2 from J; bases not matched to a gene: 8. This CDR3 spans 18 amino acids. Germline lookup yields CDR1 SGHTS and CDR2 YDEGEE. CDR3 bases: TGTGCCAGCACCCACTCCGGGACTAGCGGGGGGGCCTACAATGAGCAGTTCTTC. Translating it yields CASTHSGTSGGAYNEQFF.

The chain is built from TRBV29-1 and TRBJ2-5; the D gene is possibly TRBD1 (5 bases). The DNA end favors TRBJ2-7, so the J call may be wrong. Germline CDR1 and CDR2: SQVTM and ANQGSEA. The CDR3 is made up of 13 amino acids. This CDR3 reads CSVEDQGPYEQYF. In DNA form, the CDR3 reads TGCAGCGTTGAAGATCAGGGTCCCTACGAGCAGTACTTC.

The CDR3 here is CASSQERPPWANVLTF. CDR3 in DNA: TGCGCCAGCAGCCAAGAACGGCCGCCCTGGGCCAACGTCCTGACTTTC. The rearrangement uses TRBV4-3 and TRBJ2-6; no clear D. The V gene's germline CDR1 is LGHNA and CDR2 YSLEER. CDR3 length: 16 amino acids. V lost 0 bases to trimming and J lost 5 bases, with 11 bases between them.

The chain is built from TRBV14 and TRBJ2-3; D possibly corresponds to TRBD1 (6 bases). Trimming pared 4 bases from V and 3 bases from J, leaving 14 bases between. This CDR3 spans 15 amino acids. Germline V gene data show CDR1 as SGHDN and CDR2 as FVKESK. The CDR3 sequence is CASSLRQERTDTQYF. The CDR3 DNA reads TGTGCCAGCAGCCTCCGACAGGAGAGGACAGATACGCAGTATTTT.